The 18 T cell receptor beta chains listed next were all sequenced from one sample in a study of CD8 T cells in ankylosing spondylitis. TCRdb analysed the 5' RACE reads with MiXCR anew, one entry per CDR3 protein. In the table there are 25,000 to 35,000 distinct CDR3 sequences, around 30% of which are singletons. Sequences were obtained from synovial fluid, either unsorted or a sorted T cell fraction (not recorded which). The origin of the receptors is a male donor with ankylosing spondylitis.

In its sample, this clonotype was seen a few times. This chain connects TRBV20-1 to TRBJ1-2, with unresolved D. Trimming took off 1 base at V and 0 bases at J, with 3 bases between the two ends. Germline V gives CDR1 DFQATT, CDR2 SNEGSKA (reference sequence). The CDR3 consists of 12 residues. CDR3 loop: CSARGPNYGYTF. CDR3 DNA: TGCAGTGCTAGAGGTCCTAACTATGGCTACACCTTC.

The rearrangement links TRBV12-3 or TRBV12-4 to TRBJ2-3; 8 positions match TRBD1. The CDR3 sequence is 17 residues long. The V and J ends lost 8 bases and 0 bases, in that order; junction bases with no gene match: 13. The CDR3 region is CASSRRAQGASTDTQYF. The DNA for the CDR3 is TGTGCCAGCTCCCGAAGGGCGCAGGGGGCGAGCACAGATACGCAGTATTTT.

As DNA, the CDR3 is TGTGCCAGCAGCCCCGTGGGGGAGGCCACTAATGAAAAACTGTTTTTT. This gives the protein CASSPVGEATNEKLFF. The gene calls are TRBV7-9 and TRBJ1-4, with a weak D call TRBD1 (5 bases). The CDR3 is 16 residues long. V was trimmed by 5 bases and J by 2 bases, leaving 15 bases between them. Germline values: CDR1 SEHNR, CDR2 FQNEAQ (reference sequence).

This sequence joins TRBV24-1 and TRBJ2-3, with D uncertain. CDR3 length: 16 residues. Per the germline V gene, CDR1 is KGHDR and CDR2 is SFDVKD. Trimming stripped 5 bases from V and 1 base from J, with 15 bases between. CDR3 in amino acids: CATSGGYSDGTDTQYF. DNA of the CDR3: TGTGCCACCAGTGGCGGTTACAGCGACGGCACAGATACGCAGTATTTT.

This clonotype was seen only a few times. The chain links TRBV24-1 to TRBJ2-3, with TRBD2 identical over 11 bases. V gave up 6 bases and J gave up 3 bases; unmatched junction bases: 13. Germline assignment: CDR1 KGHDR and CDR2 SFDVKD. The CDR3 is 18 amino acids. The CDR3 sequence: CATSKTGTSGKSTDTQYF. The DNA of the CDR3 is TGTGCCACCAGTAAAACCGGGACTAGCGGCAAGAGTACAGATACGCAGTATTTT.

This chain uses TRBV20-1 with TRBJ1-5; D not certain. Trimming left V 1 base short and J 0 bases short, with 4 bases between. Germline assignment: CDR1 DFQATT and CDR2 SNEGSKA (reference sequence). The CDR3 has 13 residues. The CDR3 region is CSARANSNQPQHF. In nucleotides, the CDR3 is TGCAGTGCTAGAGCTAATAGCAATCAGCCCCAGCATTTT.

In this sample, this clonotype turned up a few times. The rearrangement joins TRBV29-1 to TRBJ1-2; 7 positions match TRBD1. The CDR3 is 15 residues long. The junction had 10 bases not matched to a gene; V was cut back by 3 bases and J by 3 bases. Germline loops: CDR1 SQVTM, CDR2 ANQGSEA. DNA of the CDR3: TGCAGCGTTGAGTGGGACAGTTGGGCACACTATGGCTACACCTTC. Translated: CSVEWDSWAHYGYTF.

The CDR3 DNA follows: TGTGCCAGCAGCCACCGGACAGGGCCCCAGTACTTC. It translates to CASSHRTGPQYF. The chain carries TRBV16 and TRBJ2-5, with 8 bases aligning to TRBD1. The V and J ends lost 3 bases and 9 bases, in that order; junction bases with no gene match: 3. Germline V gives CDR1 KGHSY, CDR2 FQNENV. This CDR3 has 12 amino acids.

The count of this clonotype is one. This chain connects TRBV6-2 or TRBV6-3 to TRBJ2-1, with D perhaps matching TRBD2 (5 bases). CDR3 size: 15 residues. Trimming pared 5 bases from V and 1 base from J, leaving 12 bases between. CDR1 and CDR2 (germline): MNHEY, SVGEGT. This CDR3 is CASSQGAESYNEQFF. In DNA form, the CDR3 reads TGTGCCAGCAGTCAAGGAGCGGAGTCCTACAATGAGCAGTTCTTC.

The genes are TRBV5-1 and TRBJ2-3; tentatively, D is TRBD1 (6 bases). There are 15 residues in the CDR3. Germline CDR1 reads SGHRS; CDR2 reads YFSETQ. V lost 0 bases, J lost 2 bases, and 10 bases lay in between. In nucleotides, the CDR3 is TGCGCCAGCAGCTTGGCGGGACAAACCACAGATACGCAGTATTTT. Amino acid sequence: CASSLAGQTTDTQYF.

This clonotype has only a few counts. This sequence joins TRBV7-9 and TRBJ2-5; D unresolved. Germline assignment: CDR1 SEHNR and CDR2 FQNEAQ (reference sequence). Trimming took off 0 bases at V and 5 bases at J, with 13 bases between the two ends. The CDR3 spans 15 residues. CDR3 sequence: CASSLALGMEETQYF. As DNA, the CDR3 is TGTGCCAGCAGCTTAGCGCTAGGGATGGAGGAGACCCAGTACTTC. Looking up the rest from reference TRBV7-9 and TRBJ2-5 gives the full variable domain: DTGVSQNPRHKITKRGQNVTFRCDPISEHNRLYWYRQTLGQGPEFLTYFQNEAQLEKSRLLSDRFSAERPKGSFSTLEIQRTEQGDSAMYLCASSLALGMEETQYFGPGTRLLVL.

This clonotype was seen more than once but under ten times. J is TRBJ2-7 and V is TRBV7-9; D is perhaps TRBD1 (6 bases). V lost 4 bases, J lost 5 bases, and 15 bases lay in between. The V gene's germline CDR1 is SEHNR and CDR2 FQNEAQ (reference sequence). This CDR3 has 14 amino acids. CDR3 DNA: TGTGCCAGCAGCTGGTCGGGACACCGCGACGAGCAGTACTTC. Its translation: CASSWSGHRDEQYF.

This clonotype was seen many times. CDR3 nucleotide sequence: TGTGCCACCAGTGATTTGGTCAGCAATGAGCAGTTCTTC. Translation gives CATSDLVSNEQFF. The rearrangement joins TRBV24-1 to TRBJ2-1; no clear D gene. The length of the CDR3 is 13 residues. V was pared by 0 bases and J by 6 bases, with 5 bases between. CDR1 KGHDR and CDR2 SFDVKD come from the germline V gene.

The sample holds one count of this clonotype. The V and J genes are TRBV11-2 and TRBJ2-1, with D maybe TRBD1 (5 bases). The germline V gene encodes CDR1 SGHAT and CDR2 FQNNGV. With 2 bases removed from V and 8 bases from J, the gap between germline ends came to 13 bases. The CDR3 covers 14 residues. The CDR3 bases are TGTGCCAGCAGCTTATTAGCAGGGCTCCATGAGCAGTTCTTC. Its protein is CASSLLAGLHEQFF.

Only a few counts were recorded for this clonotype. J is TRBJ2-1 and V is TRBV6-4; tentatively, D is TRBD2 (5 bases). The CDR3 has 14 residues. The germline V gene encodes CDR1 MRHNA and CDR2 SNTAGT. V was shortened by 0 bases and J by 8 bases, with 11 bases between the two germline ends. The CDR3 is CASSDSISVDEQFF. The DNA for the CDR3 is TGTGCCAGCAGTGACTCGATTAGCGTCGATGAGCAGTTCTTC.

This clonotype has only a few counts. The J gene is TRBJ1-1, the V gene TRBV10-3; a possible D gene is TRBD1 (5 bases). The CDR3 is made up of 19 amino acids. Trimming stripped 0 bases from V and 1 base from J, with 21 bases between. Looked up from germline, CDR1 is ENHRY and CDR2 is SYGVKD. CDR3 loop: CAISESRTPVGGANTEAFF. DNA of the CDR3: TGTGCCATCAGTGAGTCACGGACTCCTGTGGGTGGGGCGAACACTGAAGCTTTCTTT.

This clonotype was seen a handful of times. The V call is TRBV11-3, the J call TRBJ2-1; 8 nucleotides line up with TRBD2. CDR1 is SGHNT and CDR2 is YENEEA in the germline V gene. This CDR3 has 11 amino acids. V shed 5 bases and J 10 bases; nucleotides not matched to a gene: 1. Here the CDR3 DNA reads TGTGCCAGCAGCGTAGCGGGAGAGCAGTTCTTC. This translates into CASSVAGEQFF.

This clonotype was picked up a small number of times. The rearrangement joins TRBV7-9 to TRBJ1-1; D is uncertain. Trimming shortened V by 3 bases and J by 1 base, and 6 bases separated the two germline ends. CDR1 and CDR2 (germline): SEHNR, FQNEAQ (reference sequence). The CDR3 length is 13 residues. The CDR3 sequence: CASSFTENTEAFF. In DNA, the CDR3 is TGTGCCAGCAGCTTTACAGAGAACACTGAAGCTTTCTTT.